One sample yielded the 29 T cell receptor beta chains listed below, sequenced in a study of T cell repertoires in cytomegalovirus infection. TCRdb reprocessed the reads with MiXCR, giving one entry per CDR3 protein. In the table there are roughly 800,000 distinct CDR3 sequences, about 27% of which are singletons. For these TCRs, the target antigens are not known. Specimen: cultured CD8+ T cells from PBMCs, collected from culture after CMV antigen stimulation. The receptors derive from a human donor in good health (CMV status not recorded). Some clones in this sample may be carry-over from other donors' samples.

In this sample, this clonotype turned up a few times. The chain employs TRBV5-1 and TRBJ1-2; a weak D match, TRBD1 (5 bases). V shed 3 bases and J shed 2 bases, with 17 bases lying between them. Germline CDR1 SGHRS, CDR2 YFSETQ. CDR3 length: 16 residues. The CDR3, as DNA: TGCGCCAGCAGCTGGGACGGTCCGGATGAAAACTATGGCTACACCTTC. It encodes CASSWDGPDENYGYTF.

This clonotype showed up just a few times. CDR3 DNA: TGTGCCAGCAGGGACAGTTCACCCCTCCACTTT. Amino acid sequence: CASRDSSPLHF. The chain uses TRBV6-1 and TRBJ1-6; D is perhaps TRBD1 (6 bases). The CDR3 loop spans 11 amino acids. The germline gives CDR1 MNHNS, CDR2 SASEGT. Trimming stripped 6 bases from V and 9 bases from J, with 6 bases between.

The CDR3 DNA reads TGCAGCGTTGAAGGCCCGACAGTCTACTATGGCTACACCTTC. This codes for CSVEGPTVYYGYTF. The chain is built from TRBV29-1 and TRBJ1-2, with D perhaps matching TRBD1 (5 bases). Trimming stripped 1 base from V and 3 bases from J, with 12 bases between. This CDR3 has 14 residues. The V gene's germline CDR1 is SQVTM and CDR2 ANQGSEA.

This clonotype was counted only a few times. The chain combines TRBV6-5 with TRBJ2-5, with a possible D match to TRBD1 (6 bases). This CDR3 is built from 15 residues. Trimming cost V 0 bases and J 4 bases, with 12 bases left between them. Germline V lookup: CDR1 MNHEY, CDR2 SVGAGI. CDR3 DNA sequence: TGTGCCAGCAGTTACTCCAGGGGTTGGAGAGAGACCCAGTACTTC. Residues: CASSYSRGWRETQYF.

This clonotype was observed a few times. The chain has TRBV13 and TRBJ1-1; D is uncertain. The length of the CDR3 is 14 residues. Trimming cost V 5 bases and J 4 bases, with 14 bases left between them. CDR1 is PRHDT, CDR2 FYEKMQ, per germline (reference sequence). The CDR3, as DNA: TGTGCCAGCAGCCCCCAAAGAGGTGGCACTGAAGCTTTCTTT. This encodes CASSPQRGGTEAFF. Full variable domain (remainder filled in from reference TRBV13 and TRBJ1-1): AAGVIQSPRHLIKEKRETATLKCYPIPRHDTVYWYQQGPGQDPQFLISFYEKMQSDKGSIPDRFSAQQFSDYHSELNMSSLELGDSALYFCASSPQRGGTEAFFGQGTRLTVV.

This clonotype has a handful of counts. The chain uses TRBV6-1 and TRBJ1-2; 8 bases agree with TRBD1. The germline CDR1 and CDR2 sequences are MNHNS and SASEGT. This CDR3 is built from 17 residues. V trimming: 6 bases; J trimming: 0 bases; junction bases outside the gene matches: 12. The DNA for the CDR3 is TGTGCCAGCAGCCCTACAATGGGACAGGCGTCTAACTATGGCTACACCTTC. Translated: CASSPTMGQASNYGYTF.

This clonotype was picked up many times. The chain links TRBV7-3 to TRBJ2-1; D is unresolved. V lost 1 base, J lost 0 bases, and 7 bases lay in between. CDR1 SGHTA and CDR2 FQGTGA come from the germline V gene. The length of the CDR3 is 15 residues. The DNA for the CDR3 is TGTGCCAGCAGCTTAAAACCAAGCTCCTACAATGAGCAGTTCTTC. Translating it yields CASSLKPSSYNEQFF. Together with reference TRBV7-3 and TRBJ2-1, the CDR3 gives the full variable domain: GAGVSQTPSNKVTEKGKYVELRCDPISGHTALYWYRQSLGQGPEFLIYFQGTGAADDSGLPNDRFFAVRPEGSVSTLKIQRTERGDSAVYLCASSLKPSSYNEQFFGPGTRLTVL.

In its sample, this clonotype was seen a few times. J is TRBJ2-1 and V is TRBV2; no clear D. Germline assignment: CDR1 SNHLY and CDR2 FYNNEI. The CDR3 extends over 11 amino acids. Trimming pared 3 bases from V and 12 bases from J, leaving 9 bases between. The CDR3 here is CASSEGQRQFF. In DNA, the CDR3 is TGTGCCAGCAGTGAGGGCCAACGGCAGTTCTTC.

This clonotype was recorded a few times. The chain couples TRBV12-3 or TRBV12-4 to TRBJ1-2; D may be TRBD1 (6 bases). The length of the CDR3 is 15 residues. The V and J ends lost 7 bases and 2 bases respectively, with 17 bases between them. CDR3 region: CASTQFVGANYGYTF. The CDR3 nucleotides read TGTGCCAGCACCCAGTTCGTGGGGGCGAACTATGGCTACACCTTC.

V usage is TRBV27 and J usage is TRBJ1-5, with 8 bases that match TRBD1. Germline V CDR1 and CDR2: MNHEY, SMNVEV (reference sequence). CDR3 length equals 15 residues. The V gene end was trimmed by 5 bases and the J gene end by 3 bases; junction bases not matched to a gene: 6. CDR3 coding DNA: TGTGCCAGCAGTAGTAGGACAGGGTTCAATCAGCCCCAGCATTTT. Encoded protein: CASSSRTGFNQPQHF.

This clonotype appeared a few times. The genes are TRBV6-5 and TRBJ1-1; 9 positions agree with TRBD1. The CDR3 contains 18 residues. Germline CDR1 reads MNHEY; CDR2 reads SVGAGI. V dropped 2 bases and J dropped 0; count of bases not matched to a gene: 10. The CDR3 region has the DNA TGTGCCAGCAGTTACGACTCGACAGGGGGAGGTGTGAACACTGAAGCTTTCTTT. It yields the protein CASSYDSTGGGVNTEAFF.

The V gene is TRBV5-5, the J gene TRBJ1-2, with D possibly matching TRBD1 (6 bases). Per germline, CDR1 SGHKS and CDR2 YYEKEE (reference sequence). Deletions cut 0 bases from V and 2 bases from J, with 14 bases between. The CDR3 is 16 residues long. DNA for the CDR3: TGTGCCAGCAGCTTGGCTCTGACAGGCTTAAACTATGGCTACACCTTC. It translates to CASSLALTGLNYGYTF.

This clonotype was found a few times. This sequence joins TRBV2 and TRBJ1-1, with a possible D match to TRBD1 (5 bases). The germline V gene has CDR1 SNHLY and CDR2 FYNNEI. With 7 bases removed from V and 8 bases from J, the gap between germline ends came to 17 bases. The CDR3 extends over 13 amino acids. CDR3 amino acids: CASNLGGGSEAFF. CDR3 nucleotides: TGTGCCAGCAATCTCGGGGGGGGATCAGAAGCTTTCTTT.

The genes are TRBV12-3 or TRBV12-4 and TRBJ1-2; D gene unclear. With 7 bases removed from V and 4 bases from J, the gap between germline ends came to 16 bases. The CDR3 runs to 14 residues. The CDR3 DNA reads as TGTGCCAGCACACCCGGGCCTGCGGGCTATGGCTACACCTTC. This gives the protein CASTPGPAGYGYTF.

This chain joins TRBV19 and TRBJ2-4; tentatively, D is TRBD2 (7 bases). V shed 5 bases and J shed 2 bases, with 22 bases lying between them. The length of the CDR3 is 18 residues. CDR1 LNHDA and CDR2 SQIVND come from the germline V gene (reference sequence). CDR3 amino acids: CASSPSYGGAVTKNIQYF. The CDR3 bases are TGTGCCAGTAGTCCCTCTTATGGGGGGGCCGTTACCAAAAACATTCAGTACTTC.

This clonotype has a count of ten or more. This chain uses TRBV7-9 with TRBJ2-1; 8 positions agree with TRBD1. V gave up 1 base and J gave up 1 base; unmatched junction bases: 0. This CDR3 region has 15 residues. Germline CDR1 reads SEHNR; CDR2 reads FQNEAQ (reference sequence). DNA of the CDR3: TGTGCCAGCAGCTTAGGGACAGGGTCCTACAATGAGCAGTTCTTC. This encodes CASSLGTGSYNEQFF.

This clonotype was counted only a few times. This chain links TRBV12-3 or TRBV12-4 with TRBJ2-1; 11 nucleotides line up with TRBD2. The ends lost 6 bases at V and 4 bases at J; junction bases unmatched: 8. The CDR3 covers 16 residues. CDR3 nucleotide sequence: TGTGCCAGCAGCTTCAGTCTAGCGGGGGGTTACAATGAGCAGTTCTTC. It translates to CASSFSLAGGYNEQFF.

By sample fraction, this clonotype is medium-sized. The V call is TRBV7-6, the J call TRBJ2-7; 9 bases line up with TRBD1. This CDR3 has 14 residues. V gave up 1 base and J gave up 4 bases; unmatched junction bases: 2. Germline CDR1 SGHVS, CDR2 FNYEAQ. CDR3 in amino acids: CASSLEQGAYEQYF. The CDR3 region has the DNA TGTGCCAGCAGCTTAGAACAGGGGGCTTACGAGCAGTACTTC.

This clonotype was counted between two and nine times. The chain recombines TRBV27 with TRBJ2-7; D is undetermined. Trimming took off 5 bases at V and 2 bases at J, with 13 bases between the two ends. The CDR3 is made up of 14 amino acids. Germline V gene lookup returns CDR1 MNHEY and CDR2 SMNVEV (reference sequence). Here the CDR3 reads CASSDKGGPYEQYF. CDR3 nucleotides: TGTGCCAGCAGTGACAAGGGCGGTCCCTACGAGCAGTACTTC.

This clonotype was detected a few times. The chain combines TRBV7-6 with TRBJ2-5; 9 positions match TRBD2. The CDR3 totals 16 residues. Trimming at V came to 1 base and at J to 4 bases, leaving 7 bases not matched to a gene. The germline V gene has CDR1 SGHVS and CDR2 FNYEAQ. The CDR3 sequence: CASSLGWASGVETQYF. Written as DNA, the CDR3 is TGTGCCAGCAGCTTAGGATGGGCTAGCGGGGTAGAGACCCAGTACTTC.

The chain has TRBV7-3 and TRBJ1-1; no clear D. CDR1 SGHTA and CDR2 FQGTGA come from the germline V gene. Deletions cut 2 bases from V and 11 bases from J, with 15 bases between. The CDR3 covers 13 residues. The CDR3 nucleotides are TGTGCCAGCAGCTTATATAAGGCCTCAACGGCTTTCTTT. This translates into CASSLYKASTAFF.

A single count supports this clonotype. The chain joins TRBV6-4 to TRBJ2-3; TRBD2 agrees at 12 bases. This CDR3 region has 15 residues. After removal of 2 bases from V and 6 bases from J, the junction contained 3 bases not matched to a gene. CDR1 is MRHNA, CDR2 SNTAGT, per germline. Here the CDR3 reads CASSDIGLAGDTQYF. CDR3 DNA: TGTGCCAGCAGTGACATAGGACTAGCGGGGGATACGCAGTATTTT.

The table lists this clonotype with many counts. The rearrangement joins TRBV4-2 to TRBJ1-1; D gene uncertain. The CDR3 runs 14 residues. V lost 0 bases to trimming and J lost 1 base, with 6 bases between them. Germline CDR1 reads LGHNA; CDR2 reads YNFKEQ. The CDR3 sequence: CASSQDLTNTEAFF. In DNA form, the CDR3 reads TGTGCCAGCAGCCAAGATTTAACGAACACTGAAGCTTTCTTT.

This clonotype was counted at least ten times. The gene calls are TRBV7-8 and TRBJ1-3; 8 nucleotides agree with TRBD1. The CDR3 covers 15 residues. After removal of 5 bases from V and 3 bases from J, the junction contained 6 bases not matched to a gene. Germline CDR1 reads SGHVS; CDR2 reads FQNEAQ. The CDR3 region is CASSLTGADGNTIYF. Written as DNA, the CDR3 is TGTGCCAGCAGCCTGACAGGGGCGGATGGAAACACCATATATTTT.

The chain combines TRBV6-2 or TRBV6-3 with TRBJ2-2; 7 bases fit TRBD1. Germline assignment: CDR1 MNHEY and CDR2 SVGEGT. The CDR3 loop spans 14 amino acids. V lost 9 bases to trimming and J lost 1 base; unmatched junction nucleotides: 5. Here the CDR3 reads CASTGTENTGELFF. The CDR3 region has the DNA TGTGCCAGTACCGGGACAGAGAACACCGGGGAGCTGTTTTTT.

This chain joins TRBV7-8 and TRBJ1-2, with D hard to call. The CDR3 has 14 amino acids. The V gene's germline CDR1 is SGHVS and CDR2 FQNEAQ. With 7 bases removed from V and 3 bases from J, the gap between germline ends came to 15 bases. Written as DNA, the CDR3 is TGTGCCAGCACTCCCTGGGAGGTGGACTATGGCTACACCTTC. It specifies CASTPWEVDYGYTF.

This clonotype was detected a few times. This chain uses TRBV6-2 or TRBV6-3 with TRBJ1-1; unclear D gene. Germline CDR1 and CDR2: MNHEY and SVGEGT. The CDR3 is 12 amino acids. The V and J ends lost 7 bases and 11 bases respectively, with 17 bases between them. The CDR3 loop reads CASTRWGDIAFF. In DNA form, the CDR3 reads TGTGCCAGCACCCGGTGGGGAGATATCGCTTTCTTT.

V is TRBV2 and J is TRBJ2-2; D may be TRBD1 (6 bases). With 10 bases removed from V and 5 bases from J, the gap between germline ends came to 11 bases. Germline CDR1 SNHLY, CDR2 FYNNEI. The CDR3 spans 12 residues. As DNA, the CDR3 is TGTGCCAACAGGGTCGGGACCGGGGAGCTGTTTTTT. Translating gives CANRVGTGELFF.

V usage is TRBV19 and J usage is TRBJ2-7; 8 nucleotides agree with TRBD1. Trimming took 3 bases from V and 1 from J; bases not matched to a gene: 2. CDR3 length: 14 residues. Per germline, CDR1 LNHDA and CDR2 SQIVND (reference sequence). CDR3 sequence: CASSITGGSYEQYF. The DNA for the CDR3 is TGTGCCAGTAGTATCACAGGGGGTTCCTACGAGCAGTACTTC.